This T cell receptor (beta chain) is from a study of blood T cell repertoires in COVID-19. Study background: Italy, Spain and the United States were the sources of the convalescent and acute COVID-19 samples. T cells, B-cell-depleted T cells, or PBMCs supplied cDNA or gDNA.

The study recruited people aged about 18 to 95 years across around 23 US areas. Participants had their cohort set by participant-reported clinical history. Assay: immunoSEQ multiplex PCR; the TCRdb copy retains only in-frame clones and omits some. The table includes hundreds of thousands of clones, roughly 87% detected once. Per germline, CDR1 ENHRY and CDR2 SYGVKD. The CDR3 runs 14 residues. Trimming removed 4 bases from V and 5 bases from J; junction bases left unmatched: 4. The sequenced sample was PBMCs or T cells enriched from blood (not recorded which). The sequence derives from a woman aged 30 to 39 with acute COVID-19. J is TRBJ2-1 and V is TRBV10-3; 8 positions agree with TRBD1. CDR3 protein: CAISVQGDDNEQFF. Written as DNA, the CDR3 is TGTGCCATCAGTGTACAGGGGGACGACAATGAGCAGTTCTTC.